Below are 5 T cell receptor beta chains sequenced from a single sample in a study of CD8 T cells in Susac syndrome. A quantity of about 0.5 to 1 ug RNA underwent reverse transcription using random hexamers. Via MiXCR, TCRdb re-called the immunoSEQ multiplex PCR reads, giving one row per CDR3 protein. The sample has a few hundred thousand distinct CDR3 sequences, around 90% seen once. The sequenced material came from CD4+ T cells from PBMCs. The receptors here all came from a human donor with multiple sclerosis.

The chain recombines TRBV27 with TRBJ2-3; 7 bases match TRBD1. The V and J ends lost 5 bases and 6 bases, in that order; junction bases with no gene match: 5. This CDR3 region has 13 residues. Germline values: CDR1 MNHEY, CDR2 SMNVEV (reference sequence). For the CDR3, the DNA is TGTGCCAGCAGTCGAAGCAGGGGGGATACGCAGTATTTT. It specifies CASSRSRGDTQYF.

The chain employs TRBV3-1 and TRBJ2-6; either TRBD1 or TRBD2 may fit D (6 bases each). In germline, CDR1 is LGHDT, CDR2 YNNKEL (reference sequence). Trimming cost V 3 bases and J 0 bases, with 15 bases left between them. The CDR3 is 18 amino acids. In nucleotides, the CDR3 is TGTGCCAGCAGCCAGGGGGCGGGGTCCCACTCTGGGGCCAACGTCCTGACTTTC. Amino acids: CASSQGAGSHSGANVLTF.

The chain couples TRBV5-1 to TRBJ1-1, with D maybe TRBD1 (5 bases). This CDR3 spans 13 amino acids. CDR1 SGHRS and CDR2 YFSETQ come from the germline V gene. V was trimmed by 1 base and J by 5 bases, leaving 9 bases between them. The CDR3: CASSLQGWTEAFF. CDR3 bases: TGCGCCAGCAGCTTGCAGGGATGGACTGAAGCTTTCTTT.

The chain joins TRBV18 to TRBJ2-6; TRBD1 matches 7 bases. This CDR3 contains 17 residues. Germline CDR1 and CDR2: KGHSH and LQKENI. Trimming cost V 6 bases and J 0 bases; bases outside gene matches: 8. The CDR3 nucleotides are TGTGCCAGCTCGGCGACAGGGTTGAGCTCTGGGGCCAACGTCCTGACTTTC. Its protein product is CASSATGLSSGANVLTF.

The V gene is TRBV11-2, the J gene TRBJ1-1; D uncertain. Between the trimmed V and J ends, which lost 1 base and 4 bases, there was a span of 10 bases. The length of the CDR3 is 14 residues. Germline lookup yields CDR1 SGHAT and CDR2 FQNNGV. In nucleotides, the CDR3 is TGTGCCAGCAGCTTAGGCACCCGGATCACTGAAGCTTTCTTT. Its protein product is CASSLGTRITEAFF. The full variable domain, its missing parts supplied by reference TRBV11-2 and TRBJ1-1, is EAGVAQSPRYKIIEKRQSVAFWCNPISGHATLYWYQQILGQGPKLLIQFQNNGVVDDSQLPKDRFSAERLKGVDSTLKIQPAKLEDSAVYLCASSLGTRITEAFFGQGTRLTVV.